The source of this TCR beta chain is a study of long-term antiretroviral therapy in people with HIV. Comments on this clone: Different DNA sequences within this sample yield the same CDR3.

Held in samples before DNA extraction were roughly 0.95-10 million cryopreserved PBMC. CDR3 size: 13 residues. The germline V gene encodes CDR1 MNHEY and CDR2 SMNVEV (reference sequence). V lost 0 bases, J lost 4 bases, and 6 bases lay in between. Sequencing relied on immunoSEQ assay v3.0, run at survey level. Profiled with immunoSEQ multiplex PCR; TCRdb holds only in-frame clones, not every one. This repertoire shows fewer than 20,000 clones, just over 75% found once; its top ten account for over 20%. The receptor was isolated from a man aged 35-49 years with HIV. The chain couples TRBV27 to TRBJ1-1; no clear D. The sequencing used unsorted PBMCs, collected 2.1 years after starting antiretroviral therapy. CDR3 DNA: TGTGCCAGCAGTTTATCAGGGTCCACTGAAGCTTTCTTT. Residues: CASSLSGSTEAFF.